The rows below give T cell receptor beta chains drawn from one sample of a study of T-cell memory formation after mild COVID-19. TCRdb reprocessed the 5' RACE reads via MiXCR and lists one record per CDR3 protein. The sample lists 410,000 or so distinct CDR3 sequences; 20% to 25% were seen once. The sample comprised PBMCs or a T cell subset sorted from them (not recorded which). The source of these receptors is an adult woman who had mild COVID-19 (a few samples of this study predate the infection). Cell type and time point are not known. Both conserved end residues are part of each CDR3. D genes are given only for firm matches. The listing skips clone size in some rows; elsewhere it reads once, few, many or a size class.

j_call: TRBJ2-7
cdr3_length: 15
clone_size: few
d_call: -
v_call: TRBV12-3/TRBV12-4
cdr3_aa: CASSLQFVSPYEQYF
cdr3_nt: TGTGCCAGCAGTTTACAGTTCGTTAGCCCCTACGAGCAGTACTTC

j_call: TRBJ1-1
cdr3_length: 13
clone_size: -
d_call: -
v_call: TRBV27
cdr3_aa: CASSWAGSTEAFF
cdr3_nt: TGTGCCAGCAGTTGGGCAGGGAGCACTGAAGCTTTCTTT

j_call: TRBJ2-7
cdr3_length: 12
clone_size: -
d_call: -
v_call: TRBV6-5
cdr3_aa: CASSSAPSAASF
cdr3_nt: TGTGCCAGCAGCTCGGCCCCCAGTGCAGCAAGCTTC

j_call: TRBJ1-5
cdr3_length: 15
clone_size: few
d_call: -
v_call: TRBV6-5
cdr3_aa: CASSYLEGGNQPQHF
cdr3_nt: TGTGCCAGCAGTTACCTGGAGGGGGGCAATCAGCCCCAGCATTTT

j_call: TRBJ2-3
cdr3_length: 12
clone_size: -
d_call: -
v_call: TRBV20-1
cdr3_aa: CSAIRGTDTQYF
cdr3_nt: TGCAGTGCTATAAGGGGCACAGATACGCAGTATTTT

j_call: TRBJ1-4
cdr3_length: 16
clone_size: -
d_call: -
v_call: TRBV14
cdr3_aa: CASSQPRAGLVEKLFF
cdr3_nt: TGTGCCAGCAGCCAACCGCGGGCAGGGTTAGTTGAAAAACTGTTTTTT

j_call: TRBJ2-7
cdr3_length: 17
clone_size: -
d_call: -
v_call: TRBV4-1
cdr3_aa: CASSLEWSAGTYYEQYF
cdr3_nt: TGCGCCAGCAGCCTTGAATGGTCGGCCGGGACTTACTACGAGCAGTACTTC

j_call: TRBJ2-1
cdr3_length: 15
clone_size: few
d_call: TRBD2
v_call: TRBV9
cdr3_aa: CASSGREGAYNEQFF
cdr3_nt: TGTGCCAGCAGCGGGAGGGAGGGTGCCTACAATGAGCAGTTCTTC

j_call: TRBJ2-7
cdr3_length: 12
clone_size: -
d_call: -
v_call: TRBV14
cdr3_aa: CASSQGWGEQYF
cdr3_nt: TGTGCCAGCAGCCAAGGGTGGGGCGAGCAGTACTTC

j_call: TRBJ2-4
cdr3_length: 12
clone_size: few
d_call: -
v_call: TRBV11-3
cdr3_aa: CASGIAKNIQYF
cdr3_nt: TGTGCCTCCGGAATAGCCAAAAACATTCAGTACTTC

j_call: TRBJ2-1
cdr3_length: 15
clone_size: few
d_call: -
v_call: TRBV4-3
cdr3_aa: CASSQGVGRGNEQFF
cdr3_nt: TGCGCCAGCAGCCAAGGCGTCGGGAGAGGCAATGAGCAGTTCTTC

j_call: TRBJ1-2
cdr3_length: 14
clone_size: few
d_call: TRBD1
v_call: TRBV29-1
cdr3_aa: CAERTGDPNYGYTF
cdr3_nt: TGCGCCGAAAGGACAGGAGACCCTAACTATGGCTACACCTTC

j_call: TRBJ1-2
cdr3_length: 12
clone_size: few
d_call: -
v_call: TRBV12-3/TRBV12-4
cdr3_aa: CASRSGGGSYTF
cdr3_nt: TGTGCCAGTCGGAGCGGAGGGGGGAGCTACACCTTC

j_call: TRBJ2-7
cdr3_length: 17
clone_size: -
d_call: TRBD2
v_call: TRBV9
cdr3_aa: CASSETPNERGSYEQYF
cdr3_nt: TGTGCCAGCAGCGAGACCCCCAATGAGCGGGGTTCCTACGAGCAGTACTTC

j_call: TRBJ2-1
cdr3_length: 12
clone_size: once
d_call: -
v_call: TRBV28
cdr3_aa: CASSFPWGEQFF
cdr3_nt: TGTGCCAGCAGTTTTCCCTGGGGTGAGCAGTTCTTC

j_call: TRBJ2-7
cdr3_length: 15
clone_size: -
d_call: -
v_call: TRBV29-1
cdr3_aa: CSVGPPASIPYEQYF
cdr3_nt: TGCAGCGTTGGGCCCCCCGCTTCTATTCCCTACGAGCAGTACTTC

j_call: TRBJ2-3
cdr3_length: 14
clone_size: -
d_call: -
v_call: TRBV6-5
cdr3_aa: CASRLTVGADTQYF
cdr3_nt: TGTGCCAGCAGACTTACAGTGGGAGCAGATACGCAGTATTTT

j_call: TRBJ2-1
cdr3_length: 16
clone_size: many
d_call: TRBD2
v_call: TRBV3-1
cdr3_aa: CASSQGGSGSSNEQFF
cdr3_nt: TGTGCCAGCAGCCAAGGGGGTAGCGGGAGTAGCAATGAGCAGTTCTTC

j_call: TRBJ2-3
cdr3_length: 15
clone_size: -
d_call: -
v_call: TRBV7-9
cdr3_aa: CASSPTDASTDTQYF
cdr3_nt: TGTGCCAGCAGCCCGACAGATGCTAGCACAGATACGCAGTATTTT

j_call: TRBJ1-1
cdr3_length: 15
clone_size: -
d_call: -
v_call: TRBV10-1
cdr3_aa: CASEAGTRMNTEAFF
cdr3_nt: TGCGCCAGCGAAGCGGGGACACGGATGAACACTGAAGCTTTCTTT

j_call: TRBJ1-5
cdr3_length: 17
clone_size: -
d_call: TRBD1
v_call: TRBV20-1
cdr3_aa: CSARQGQGGIGGQPQHF
cdr3_nt: TGCAGTGCTAGACAGGGACAGGGAGGTATTGGTGGTCAGCCCCAGCATTTT

j_call: TRBJ1-6
cdr3_length: 14
clone_size: -
d_call: -
v_call: TRBV20-1
cdr3_aa: CSARPGASSSPLHF
cdr3_nt: TGCAGTGCTAGACCAGGGGCATCTTCTTCACCCCTCCACTTT

j_call: TRBJ2-5
cdr3_length: 17
clone_size: -
d_call: -
v_call: TRBV5-1
cdr3_aa: CASSSGTSPHGQETQYF
cdr3_nt: TGCGCCAGCAGCTCAGGAACTAGCCCCCACGGCCAAGAGACCCAGTACTTC

j_call: TRBJ1-5
cdr3_length: 15
clone_size: few
d_call: -
v_call: TRBV5-5
cdr3_aa: CASSLRENSNQPQHF
cdr3_nt: TGTGCCAGCAGCTTGAGGGAGAATAGCAATCAGCCCCAGCATTTT

j_call: TRBJ2-2
cdr3_length: 14
clone_size: -
d_call: -
v_call: TRBV6-4
cdr3_aa: CASSDDRNTGELFF
cdr3_nt: TGTGCCAGCAGTGACGACAGGAACACCGGGGAGCTGTTTTTT

j_call: TRBJ2-3
cdr3_length: 15
clone_size: -
d_call: -
v_call: TRBV15
cdr3_aa: CATSENRGATDTQYF
cdr3_nt: TGTGCCACCAGCGAGAATCGGGGGGCCACAGATACGCAGTATTTT

j_call: TRBJ1-6
cdr3_length: 14
clone_size: -
d_call: -
v_call: TRBV10-3
cdr3_aa: CAISETGSDSPLHF
cdr3_nt: TGTGCCATCAGTGAAACAGGGTCCGATTCACCCCTCCACTTT

j_call: TRBJ2-1
cdr3_length: 15
clone_size: -
d_call: TRBD2
v_call: TRBV29-1
cdr3_aa: CSGGTSGGTDNEQFF
cdr3_nt: TGCAGCGGCGGAACTAGCGGGGGGACAGACAATGAGCAGTTCTTC

j_call: TRBJ2-5
cdr3_length: 15
clone_size: few
d_call: -
v_call: TRBV9
cdr3_aa: CASSVAMIDQETQYF
cdr3_nt: TGTGCCAGCAGCGTAGCGATGATAGACCAAGAGACCCAGTACTTC

j_call: TRBJ2-7
cdr3_length: 16
clone_size: -
d_call: TRBD1
v_call: TRBV7-9
cdr3_aa: CASSPLPGQGYDEQYF
cdr3_nt: TGTGCCAGCAGCCCTCTACCGGGACAGGGTTACGACGAGCAGTACTTC

j_call: TRBJ1-2
cdr3_length: 16
clone_size: -
d_call: TRBD1
v_call: TRBV9
cdr3_aa: CASSVAAGQVNYGYTF
cdr3_nt: TGTGCCAGCAGCGTAGCCGCGGGACAGGTTAACTATGGCTACACCTTC

j_call: TRBJ2-2
cdr3_length: 15
clone_size: few
d_call: TRBD1
v_call: TRBV24-1
cdr3_aa: CATSDNRGYTGELFF
cdr3_nt: TGTGCCACCAGTGACAACAGGGGGTACACCGGGGAGCTGTTTTTT

j_call: TRBJ2-7
cdr3_length: 14
clone_size: -
d_call: -
v_call: TRBV5-1
cdr3_aa: CASSSWTAPGEQYF
cdr3_nt: TGCGCCAGCAGCTCCTGGACGGCCCCAGGCGAGCAGTACTTC

j_call: TRBJ1-1
cdr3_length: 16
clone_size: -
d_call: -
v_call: TRBV12-3/TRBV12-4
cdr3_aa: CASSPGGGSQEFEAFF
cdr3_nt: TGTGCCAGCAGTCCTGGGGGGGGGAGCCAAGAGTTTGAAGCTTTCTTT

j_call: TRBJ2-7
cdr3_length: 14
clone_size: -
d_call: -
v_call: TRBV20-1
cdr3_aa: CSARDLTVSHEQYF
cdr3_nt: TGCAGTGCTAGAGATTTAACGGTCTCCCACGAGCAGTACTTC

j_call: TRBJ2-3
cdr3_length: 15
clone_size: -
d_call: -
v_call: TRBV3-1
cdr3_aa: CASSHPTNGADTQYF
cdr3_nt: TGTGCCAGCAGCCATCCCACCAATGGGGCAGATACGCAGTATTTT

j_call: TRBJ1-1
cdr3_length: 13
clone_size: few
d_call: -
v_call: TRBV12-3/TRBV12-4
cdr3_aa: CASSLGKGTEAFF
cdr3_nt: TGTGCCAGCAGTTTGGGCAAGGGCACTGAAGCTTTCTTT

j_call: TRBJ2-7
cdr3_length: 12
clone_size: few
d_call: -
v_call: TRBV2
cdr3_aa: CAGGWGSYEQYF
cdr3_nt: TGTGCCGGAGGCTGGGGCTCCTACGAGCAGTACTTC

j_call: TRBJ2-3
cdr3_length: 14
clone_size: -
d_call: TRBD2
v_call: TRBV20-1
cdr3_aa: CSAPSSGRTDTQYF
cdr3_nt: TGCAGTGCTCCTTCTAGCGGCCGCACAGATACGCAGTATTTT

j_call: TRBJ2-5
cdr3_length: 14
clone_size: few
d_call: TRBD1
v_call: TRBV12-3/TRBV12-4
cdr3_aa: CASTLTGARETQYF
cdr3_nt: TGTGCCAGCACCCTCACAGGGGCCCGGGAGACCCAGTACTTC

j_call: TRBJ2-3
cdr3_length: 15
clone_size: -
d_call: TRBD1
v_call: TRBV5-1
cdr3_aa: CASTLGQGLTDTQYF
cdr3_nt: TGCGCCAGCACCCTCGGACAGGGACTCACAGATACGCAGTATTTT

j_call: TRBJ1-1
cdr3_length: 15
clone_size: few
d_call: -
v_call: TRBV27
cdr3_aa: CASSLRGAFFTEAFF
cdr3_nt: TGTGCCAGCAGTTTGAGGGGCGCCTTTTTTACTGAAGCTTTCTTT

j_call: TRBJ2-2
cdr3_length: 16
clone_size: -
d_call: TRBD1
v_call: TRBV7-6
cdr3_aa: CASSLGTVLNTGELFF
cdr3_nt: TGTGCCAGCAGCCTGGGGACAGTTCTTAACACCGGGGAGCTGTTTTTT

j_call: TRBJ2-5
cdr3_length: 16
clone_size: -
d_call: -
v_call: TRBV6-5
cdr3_aa: CASSYALPARTETQYF
cdr3_nt: TGTGCCAGCAGTTACGCCTTGCCGGCGCGTACAGAGACCCAGTACTTC

j_call: TRBJ2-1
cdr3_length: 15
clone_size: few
d_call: -
v_call: TRBV24-1
cdr3_aa: CATSEQGKPYNEQFF
cdr3_nt: TGTGCCACCAGTGAGCAGGGGAAGCCCTACAATGAGCAGTTCTTC

j_call: TRBJ2-7
cdr3_length: 9
clone_size: -
d_call: -
v_call: TRBV27
cdr3_aa: CAAGHEQYF
cdr3_nt: TGTGCCGCGGGACACGAGCAGTACTTC

j_call: TRBJ1-1
cdr3_length: 13
clone_size: -
d_call: -
v_call: TRBV12-3/TRBV12-4
cdr3_aa: CASSLERWTEAFF
cdr3_nt: TGTGCCAGCAGTTTAGAGAGGTGGACTGAAGCTTTCTTT

j_call: TRBJ1-2
cdr3_length: 14
clone_size: -
d_call: TRBD1
v_call: TRBV19
cdr3_aa: CASSTQGQGNGYTF
cdr3_nt: TGTGCCAGTAGTACACAGGGACAGGGGAATGGCTACACCTTC

j_call: TRBJ2-7
cdr3_length: 14
clone_size: few
d_call: TRBD1
v_call: TRBV4-1
cdr3_aa: CASSRGTGSYEQYF
cdr3_nt: TGCGCCAGCAGCCGCGGGACAGGGTCCTACGAGCAGTACTTC

j_call: TRBJ2-3
cdr3_length: 16
clone_size: few
d_call: -
v_call: TRBV3-1
cdr3_aa: CASSPSTGISTDTQYF
cdr3_nt: TGTGCCAGCAGCCCATCCACCGGCATCTCCACAGATACGCAGTATTTT

j_call: TRBJ2-1
cdr3_length: 14
clone_size: many
d_call: -
v_call: TRBV28
cdr3_aa: CASLSFSSYNEQFF
cdr3_nt: TGTGCCAGCCTGAGCTTTAGCTCCTACAATGAGCAGTTCTTC

j_call: TRBJ2-1
cdr3_length: 16
clone_size: few
d_call: TRBD2
v_call: TRBV7-3
cdr3_aa: CASKAGGPNTYNEQFF
cdr3_nt: TGTGCCAGCAAAGCGGGAGGCCCCAATACCTACAATGAGCAGTTCTTC

j_call: TRBJ2-7
cdr3_length: 14
clone_size: -
d_call: TRBD1
v_call: TRBV7-6
cdr3_aa: CASSFGTGFYEQYF
cdr3_nt: TGTGCCAGCAGCTTCGGGACAGGGTTTTACGAGCAGTACTTC

j_call: TRBJ1-3
cdr3_length: 12
clone_size: -
d_call: -
v_call: TRBV30
cdr3_aa: CAWSRQGNTIYF
cdr3_nt: TGTGCCTGGAGTAGGCAGGGAAACACCATATATTTT

j_call: TRBJ1-2
cdr3_length: 14
clone_size: -
d_call: -
v_call: TRBV15
cdr3_aa: CATSRDRVAYGYTF
cdr3_nt: TGTGCCACCAGCAGAGATCGGGTGGCCTATGGCTACACCTTC

j_call: TRBJ2-7
cdr3_length: 13
clone_size: few
d_call: TRBD2
v_call: TRBV20-1
cdr3_aa: CSARTSGNYEQYF
cdr3_nt: TGCAGTGCTCGGACTAGCGGGAATTACGAGCAGTACTTC

j_call: TRBJ2-7
cdr3_length: 11
clone_size: few
d_call: -
v_call: TRBV6-2/TRBV6-3
cdr3_aa: CASTNGAGKYF
cdr3_nt: TGTGCCAGCACCAACGGGGCAGGGAAGTACTTC